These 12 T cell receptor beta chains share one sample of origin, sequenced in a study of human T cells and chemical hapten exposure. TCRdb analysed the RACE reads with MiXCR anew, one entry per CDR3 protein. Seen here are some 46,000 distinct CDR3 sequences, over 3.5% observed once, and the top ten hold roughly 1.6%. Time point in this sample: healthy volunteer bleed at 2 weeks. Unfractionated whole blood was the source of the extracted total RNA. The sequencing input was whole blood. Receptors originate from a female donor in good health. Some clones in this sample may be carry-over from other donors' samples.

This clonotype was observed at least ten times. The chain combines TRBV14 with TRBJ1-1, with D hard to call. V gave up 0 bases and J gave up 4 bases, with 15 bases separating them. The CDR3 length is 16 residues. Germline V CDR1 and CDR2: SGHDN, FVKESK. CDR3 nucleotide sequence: TGTGCCAGCAGCCAAGATGATTACAGTTTTATCACTGAAGCTTTCTTT. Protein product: CASSQDDYSFITEAFF.

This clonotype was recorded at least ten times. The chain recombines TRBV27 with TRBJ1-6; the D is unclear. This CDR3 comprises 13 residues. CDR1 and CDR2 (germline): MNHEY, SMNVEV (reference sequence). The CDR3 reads CACGRTYNSPLHF. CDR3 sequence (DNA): TGTGCTTGTGGGAGAACCTATAATTCACCCCTCCACTTT.

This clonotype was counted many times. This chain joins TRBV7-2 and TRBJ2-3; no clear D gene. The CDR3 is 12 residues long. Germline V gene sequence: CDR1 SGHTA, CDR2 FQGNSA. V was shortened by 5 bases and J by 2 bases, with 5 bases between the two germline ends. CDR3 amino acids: CASSRYTDTQYF. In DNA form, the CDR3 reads TGTGCCAGCAGCCGGTACACAGATACGCAGTATTTT.

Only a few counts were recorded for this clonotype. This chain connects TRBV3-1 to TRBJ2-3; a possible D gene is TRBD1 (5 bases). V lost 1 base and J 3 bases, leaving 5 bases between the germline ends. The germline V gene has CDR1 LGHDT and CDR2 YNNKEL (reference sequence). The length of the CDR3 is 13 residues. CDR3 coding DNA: TGTGCCAGCAGCCAAGCAGGGACAGATACGCAGTATTTT. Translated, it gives CASSQAGTDTQYF.

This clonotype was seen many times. The CDR3, as DNA: TGTGCCAGCAGCTCCGGACATGCCTATAATTCACCCCTCCACTTT. It is translated as CASSSGHAYNSPLHF. The chain couples TRBV5-6 to TRBJ1-6, with D possibly matching TRBD1 (5 bases). Germline V CDR1 and CDR2: SGHDT, YYEEEE. Trimming removed 3 bases from V and 2 bases from J, with 9 bases in between. The CDR3 length is 15 residues.

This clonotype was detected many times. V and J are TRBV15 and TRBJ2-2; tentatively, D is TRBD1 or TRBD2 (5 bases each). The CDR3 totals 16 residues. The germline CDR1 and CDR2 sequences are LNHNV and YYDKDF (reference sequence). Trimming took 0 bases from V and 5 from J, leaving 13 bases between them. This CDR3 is CATSRDRRTQTGELFF. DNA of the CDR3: TGTGCCACCAGCAGAGATAGGAGGACACAAACCGGGGAGCTGTTTTTT.

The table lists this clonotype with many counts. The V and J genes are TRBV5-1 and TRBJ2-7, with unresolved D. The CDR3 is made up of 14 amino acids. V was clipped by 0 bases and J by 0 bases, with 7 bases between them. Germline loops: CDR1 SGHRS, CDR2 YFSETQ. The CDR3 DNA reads TGCGCCAGCAGCTTGGGTCAGGTCTCCTACGAGCAGTACTTC. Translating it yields CASSLGQVSYEQYF.

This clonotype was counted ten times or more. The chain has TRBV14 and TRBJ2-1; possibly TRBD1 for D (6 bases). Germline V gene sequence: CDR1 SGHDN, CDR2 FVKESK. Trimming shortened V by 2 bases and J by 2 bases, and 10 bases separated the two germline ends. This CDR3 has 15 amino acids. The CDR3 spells CASSQPGATYNEQFF. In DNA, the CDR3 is TGTGCCAGCAGCCAACCAGGGGCCACCTACAATGAGCAGTTCTTC.

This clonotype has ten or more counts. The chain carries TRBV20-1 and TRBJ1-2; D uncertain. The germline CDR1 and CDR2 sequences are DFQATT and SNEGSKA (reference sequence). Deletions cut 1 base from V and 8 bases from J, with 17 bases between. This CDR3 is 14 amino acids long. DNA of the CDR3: TGCAGTGCTAGAGGGATGGGCTCTACCCTCGGCTACACCTTC. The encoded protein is CSARGMGSTLGYTF.

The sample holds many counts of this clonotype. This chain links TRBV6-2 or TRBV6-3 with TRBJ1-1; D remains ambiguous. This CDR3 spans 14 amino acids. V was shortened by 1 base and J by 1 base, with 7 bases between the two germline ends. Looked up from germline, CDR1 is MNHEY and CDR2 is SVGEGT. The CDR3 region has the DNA TGTGCCAGCAGTTACTACGGAGCGAACACTGAAGCTTTCTTT. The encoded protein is CASSYYGANTEAFF.

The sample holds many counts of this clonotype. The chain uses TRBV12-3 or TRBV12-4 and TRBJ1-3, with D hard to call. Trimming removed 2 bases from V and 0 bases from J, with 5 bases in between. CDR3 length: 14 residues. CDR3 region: CASSLLDSGNTIYF. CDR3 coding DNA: TGTGCCAGCAGTTTATTGGACTCTGGAAACACCATATATTTT.

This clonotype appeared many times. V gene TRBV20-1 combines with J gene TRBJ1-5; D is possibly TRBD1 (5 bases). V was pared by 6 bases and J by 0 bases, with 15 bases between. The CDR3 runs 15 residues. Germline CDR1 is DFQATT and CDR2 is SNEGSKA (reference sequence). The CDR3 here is CSAPLGGNSNQPQHF. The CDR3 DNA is TGCAGTGCCCCTCTTGGGGGTAATAGCAATCAGCCCCAGCATTTT.